This entry describes one T cell receptor (beta chain). Its antigen remains unidentified. Trimming left V 4 bases short and J 2 bases short, with 11 bases between. CDR1 is MNHEY and CDR2 is SMNVEV in the germline V gene (reference sequence). The CDR3 is 14 amino acids. Recipients boosted at about 4 weeks or about 12 weeks are pooled. The method was immunoSEQ multiplex PCR; TCRdb's version includes in-frame clones alone and lacks a portion of them. The sample records roughly 120,000 clones, roughly nine tenths being singletons. These data are taken from a study of T cell responses to AZD1222 COVID-19 vaccine. Study-wide points: Rises in breadth and depth of Spike-specific TCRs came after two AZD1222 doses. The CD4 TCRs associated with vaccination extended across spike and predominated at 160-218 and 743-854. Donors were largely white British and mainly female; clonal diversity was possibly underestimated.

Material: peripheral blood, obtained 28 days after the second AZD1222 dose. This receptor was identified in an adult who received the AZD1222 COVID-19 vaccine. The chain carries TRBV27 and TRBJ1-1; a weak D match, TRBD1 (5 bases). CDR3 in DNA: TGTGCCAGCAGTTCATCCGGGGCCAACACTGAAGCTTTCTTT. Its translation: CASSSSGANTEAFF.